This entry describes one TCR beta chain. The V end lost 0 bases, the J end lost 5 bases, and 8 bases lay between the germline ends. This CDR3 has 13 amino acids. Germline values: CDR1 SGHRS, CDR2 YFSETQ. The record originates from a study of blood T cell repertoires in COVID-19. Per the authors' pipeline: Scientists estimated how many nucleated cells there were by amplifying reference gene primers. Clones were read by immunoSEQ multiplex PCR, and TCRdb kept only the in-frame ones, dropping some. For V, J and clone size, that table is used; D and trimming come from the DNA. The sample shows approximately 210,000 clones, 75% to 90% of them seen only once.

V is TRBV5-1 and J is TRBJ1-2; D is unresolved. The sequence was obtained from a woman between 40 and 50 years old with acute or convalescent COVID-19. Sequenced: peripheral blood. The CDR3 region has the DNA TGCGCCAGCAGCTTGGAAACAGTATATGGCTACACCTTC. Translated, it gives CASSLETVYGYTF.